One and the same sample provided the 22 T cell receptor beta chains below, sequenced in a study of OX40 agonist ivuxolimab in advanced cancers. Profiled with immunoSEQ multiplex PCR; TCRdb holds only in-frame clones, not every one. Of tens of thousands of clones detected, around 82% appear once; the ten largest clones hold approximately 5.1%. The sequencing used CD4+ or CD8+ T cells sorted from blood, collected in a trial of the OX40 agonist ivuxolimab. The receptors here all came from an adult with an advanced solid tumor such as melanoma, head and neck, liver or kidney cancer.

Comment on this clone: This same CDR3 is encoded by further DNA sequences in the sample. The rearrangement joins TRBV5-1 to TRBJ2-7; TRBD2 agrees at 7 bases. This CDR3 has 14 residues. Per germline, CDR1 SGHRS and CDR2 YFSETQ. J gave up 3 bases and V 1 base, and 4 bases lay outside the gene matches. CDR3 sequence: CASSLSLADYEQYF. In DNA form, the CDR3 reads TGCGCCAGCAGCTTGTCGCTAGCGGACTACGAGCAGTACTTC.

Only one count was recorded for this clone. J is TRBJ1-2 and V is TRBV11-1; D ambiguous. This CDR3 region has 15 residues. Germline V gives CDR1 SGHAT, CDR2 FQDESV (reference sequence). Between the trimmed V and J ends, which lost 0 bases and 0 bases, there was a span of 8 bases. The CDR3 coding sequence is TGTGCCAGCAGCTTAGCCGCGACGGCTAACTATGGCTACACCTTC. Translation: CASSLAATANYGYTF.

This chain joins TRBV6-6 and TRBJ1-3, with D possibly being TRBD1 (5 bases). Trimming pared 2 bases from V and 6 bases from J, leaving 11 bases between. CDR3 size: 14 residues. CDR1 and CDR2 from the germline V gene are MNHNY and SVGAGI (reference sequence). Here the CDR3 reads CASSYAGLENTIYF. Here the CDR3 DNA reads TGTGCCAGCAGTTACGCAGGGCTCGAAAACACCATATATTTT.

This chain uses TRBV18 with TRBJ2-3; D is possibly TRBD1 or TRBD2 (5 bases each). CDR3 size: 14 residues. Germline V lookup: CDR1 KGHSH, CDR2 LQKENI. Between the trimmed V and J ends, which lost 5 bases and 2 bases, there was a span of 11 bases. CDR3 in DNA: TGTGCCAGCTCAGCGCCGGGACCCACAGATACGCAGTATTTT. It is translated as CASSAPGPTDTQYF.

V is TRBV28 and J is TRBJ1-4; no clear D gene. The CDR3 sequence is 15 residues long. V lost 1 base to trimming and J lost 7 bases, with 13 bases between them. Germline V lookup: CDR1 MDHEN, CDR2 SYDVKM. CDR3 DNA sequence: TGTGCCAGCAGTTTATTCCGGGTCGTGGGTGAAAAACTGTTTTTT. Protein sequence: CASSLFRVVGEKLFF.

The gene calls are TRBV15 and TRBJ2-7, with D maybe TRBD2 (5 bases). The V gene lost 2 bases and the J gene lost 0 bases, with 8 bases spanning the gap. Germline CDR1 and CDR2: LNHNV and YYDKDF (reference sequence). This CDR3 is 14 amino acids long. CDR3 bases: TGTGCCACCAGCAGACTAGCCAGCTCCTACGAGCAGTACTTC. This codes for CATSRLASSYEQYF.

The chain links TRBV27 to TRBJ1-1; no reliable D call. The CDR3 extends over 13 amino acids. Germline CDR1 reads MNHEY; CDR2 reads SMNVEV (reference sequence). V lost 4 bases, J lost 5 bases, and 11 bases lay in between. In DNA, the CDR3 is TGTGCCAGCAGTTCAAATCCTAGGACTGAAGCTTTCTTT. Translated: CASSSNPRTEAFF.

There are a few counts of this clone. The chain recombines TRBV4-1 with TRBJ2-1; D tentatively reads TRBD1 or TRBD2 (5 bases each). The V gene lost 4 bases and the J gene lost 6 bases, with 13 bases spanning the gap. This CDR3 is 14 amino acids long. The V gene's germline CDR1 is MGHRA and CDR2 YSYEKL. Here the CDR3 DNA reads TGCGCCAGCAGCCCGGGACCCCTCGTCAATGAGCAGTTCTTC. It codes for CASSPGPLVNEQFF.

The chain recombines TRBV5-1 with TRBJ2-7; TRBD1 agrees at 8 bases. V trimming: 0 bases; J trimming: 2 bases; junction bases outside the gene matches: 4. The CDR3 extends over 15 amino acids. Germline V gene lookup returns CDR1 SGHRS and CDR2 YFSETQ. CDR3 region: CASSLGGTGTYEQYF. CDR3 bases: TGCGCCAGCAGCTTGGGAGGGACAGGAACCTACGAGCAGTACTTC.

V usage is TRBV7-2 and J usage is TRBJ1-3, with 7 nucleotides matching TRBD1. The CDR3 contains 15 residues. Germline V gene lookup returns CDR1 SGHTA and CDR2 FQGNSA. V shed 5 bases and J 2 bases; nucleotides not matched to a gene: 6. CDR3 in DNA: TGTGCCAGCAGCGTACAGGGGAGTACTGGAAACACCATATATTTT. This translates into CASSVQGSTGNTIYF.

V is TRBV6-6 and J is TRBJ2-3; D is possibly TRBD1 or TRBD2 (5 bases each). V shed 9 bases and J shed 3 bases, with 13 bases lying between them. In germline, CDR1 is MNHNY, CDR2 SVGAGI (reference sequence). The CDR3 spans 13 residues. CDR3 DNA: TGTGCCAGGGGAGACAGATGGACAGATACGCAGTATTTT. This translates into CARGDRWTDTQYF.

This CDR3 reads CASGGTGEYNEQFF. Written as DNA, the CDR3 is TGTGCCAGCGGGGGGACAGGCGAGTACAATGAGCAGTTCTTC. This chain connects TRBV28 to TRBJ2-1, with 8 nucleotides matching TRBD1. Germline V gives CDR1 MDHEN, CDR2 SYDVKM. This CDR3 has 14 amino acids. Losses at the gene ends were 8 bases for V and 4 bases for J; bases not matched to a gene: 7.

The gene calls are TRBV5-4 and TRBJ2-1, with 8 nucleotides matching TRBD2. V was pared by 2 bases and J by 7 bases, with 8 bases of the junction left unmatched. Germline V lookup: CDR1 SGHNT, CDR2 YYREEE (reference sequence). The CDR3 spans 15 residues. The CDR3: CASSLPAGATNEQFF. CDR3 DNA sequence: TGTGCCAGCAGCTTACCAGCGGGAGCCACGAATGAGCAGTTCTTC.

This clone occurred once. V usage is TRBV10-3 and J usage is TRBJ2-1; 15 bases fit TRBD2. V lost 6 bases, J lost 0 bases, and 12 bases stayed unmatched. The CDR3 has 20 amino acids. Germline CDR1 ENHRY, CDR2 SYGVKD. For the CDR3, the DNA is TGTGCCATCAGGGGACAGGGGACTAGCGGGAGGCCGAGCTCCTACAATGAGCAGTTCTTC. Protein: CAIRGQGTSGRPSSYNEQFF.

The V call is TRBV29-1, the J call TRBJ2-4; D gene unclear. Germline CDR1 reads SQVTM; CDR2 reads ANQGSEA. The ends were cut back, 3 bases at V and 0 bases at J, with 3 bases in the middle. This CDR3 has 12 amino acids. The CDR3, as DNA: TGCAGCGTTGAGCTAGCCAAAAACATTCAGTACTTC. Translating it yields CSVELAKNIQYF.

The V and J genes are TRBV7-9 and TRBJ2-5, with D perhaps matching TRBD2 (5 bases). The CDR3 totals 14 residues. Germline values: CDR1 SEHNR, CDR2 FQNEAQ (reference sequence). The V gene lost 5 bases and the J gene lost 5 bases, with 15 bases spanning the gap. CDR3 in amino acids: CASSPIRRRETQYF. For the CDR3, the DNA is TGTGCCAGCAGCCCGATCCGCAGGAGGGAGACCCAGTACTTC.

Here the CDR3 reads CASSFKAGTGYEQYF. For the CDR3, the DNA is TGTGCCAGCAGTTTCAAGGCCGGGACTGGCTACGAGCAGTACTTC. This rearrangement joins TRBV27 to TRBJ2-7, with D possibly TRBD2 on 6 matching bases. The V gene lost 3 bases and the J gene lost 3 bases, with 15 bases spanning the gap. The germline gives CDR1 MNHEY, CDR2 SMNVEV (reference sequence). The CDR3 sequence is 15 residues long.

V usage is TRBV4-1 and J usage is TRBJ2-7, with D possibly matching TRBD1 (6 bases). Germline lookup yields CDR1 MGHRA and CDR2 YSYEKL. There are 14 residues in the CDR3. V was cut by 4 bases and J by 7 bases, with 17 bases left in between. CDR3 bases: TGCGCCAGCAGCCTCAACCAGGGGCTTTTAGAGCAGTACTTC. Translating gives CASSLNQGLLEQYF.

The genes are TRBV18 and TRBJ2-3; TRBD1 agrees at 7 bases. Germline CDR1 KGHSH, CDR2 LQKENI. V lost 6 bases to trimming and J lost 2 bases; unmatched junction nucleotides: 8. The CDR3 has 15 residues. CDR3 nucleotides: TGTGCCAGCTCCTTTATGGGACAGAACACAGATACGCAGTATTTT. This sequence encodes CASSFMGQNTDTQYF.

The rearrangement links TRBV6-6 to TRBJ1-6; 11 bases fit TRBD1. The V segment lost 7 bases and the J segment 9 bases; nucleotides outside the gene matches: 2. This CDR3 is built from 13 residues. Germline V gives CDR1 MNHNY, CDR2 SVGAGI (reference sequence). CDR3 loop: CASTGQGASPLHF. The CDR3 region has the DNA TGTGCCAGCACAGGACAGGGGGCTTCACCCCTCCACTTT.

V gene TRBV19 combines with J gene TRBJ1-1; TRBD1 matches at 7 bases. The junction had 7 bases not matched to a gene; V was cut back by 7 bases and J by 2 bases. Germline assignment: CDR1 LNHDA and CDR2 SQIVND (reference sequence). The CDR3 runs 14 residues. CDR3 sequence (DNA): TGTGCCAGTACCCAAAGGACAGGTAACACTGAAGCTTTCTTT. Residues: CASTQRTGNTEAFF.

The chain recombines TRBV28 with TRBJ1-1; D is ambiguous. CDR3 size: 11 residues. Trimming left V 11 bases short and J 13 bases short, with 20 bases between. Germline V gives CDR1 MDHEN, CDR2 SYDVKM. The CDR3 nucleotides are TGTGCCCTCCTTTTGGGAGTTTGCGATTTCTTT. Translated, it gives CALLLGVCDFF. The entire variable domain, with the rest obtained from reference TRBV28 and TRBJ1-1, is as follows: DVKVTQSSRYLVKRTGEKVFLECVQDMDHENMFWYRQDPGLGLRLIYFSYDVKMKEKGDIPEGYSVSREKKERFSLILESASTNQTSMYLCALLLGVCDFFGQGTRLTVV.